These T cell receptor beta chains were read from a single sample in a study of blood T cell repertoires in COVID-19. TCRdb's copy holds only in-frame clones and misses some; the assay was immunoSEQ multiplex PCR. The table includes 200,000 to 300,000 clones, 87% detected once. The sample comprised peripheral blood. The receptors come from a middle-aged woman who had recovered from COVID-19. The conserved cysteine and the conserved F or W are not part of the CDR3 here. Fields, in order: CDR3 length, J gene, V gene, CDR3 protein.

len: 12; j_gene: TRBJ1-2; v_gene: TRBV3-1/TRBV3-2; CDR3aa: ASSQGGWSFGYT
len: 9; j_gene: TRBJ1-2; v_gene: TRBV18; CDR3aa: ASSPTGVST
len: 14; j_gene: TRBJ2-5; v_gene: TRBV4-1; CDR3aa: ASSQVGQGARETQY
len: 14; j_gene: TRBJ2-1; v_gene: TRBV2; CDR3aa: ASSDSGGPSYNEQF
len: 13; j_gene: TRBJ1-3; v_gene: TRBV3-1/TRBV3-2; CDR3aa: ASSPGRDSGNTIY
len: 12; j_gene: TRBJ2-3; v_gene: TRBV10-1; CDR3aa: ASSESQGKDTQY
len: 13; j_gene: TRBJ1-2; v_gene: TRBV7-9; CDR3aa: ASSWISRGMGGYT
len: 13; j_gene: TRBJ1-2; v_gene: TRBV7-8; CDR3aa: ASSPGQGSLYGYT
len: 13; j_gene: TRBJ1-6; v_gene: TRBV3-1/TRBV3-2; CDR3aa: ASSPNRGWDSPLH
len: 12; j_gene: TRBJ2-3; v_gene: TRBV9; CDR3aa: ASSPRGLTDTQY
len: 14; j_gene: TRBJ2-2; v_gene: TRBV20-1; CDR3aa: SASKLAGADTGELF
len: 12; j_gene: TRBJ2-2; v_gene: TRBV5-6; CDR3aa: ASLTQGGTGELF
len: 14; j_gene: TRBJ1-1; v_gene: TRBV5-8; CDR3aa: ASSGFQGALNTEAF
len: 11; j_gene: TRBJ1-1; v_gene: TRBV2; CDR3aa: ASVRVPATEAF
len: 13; j_gene: TRBJ1-4; v_gene: TRBV7-9; CDR3aa: ASSSDREVGEKLF
len: 9; j_gene: TRBJ1-2; v_gene: TRBV19; CDR3aa: ASGDRYGYT
len: 13; j_gene: TRBJ2-7; v_gene: TRBV7-2; CDR3aa: ASSVNRGWSYEQY
len: 12; j_gene: TRBJ1-6; v_gene: TRBV27; CDR3aa: ASSGQGRNSPLH
len: 13; j_gene: TRBJ2-7; v_gene: TRBV5-4; CDR3aa: ASTVGLGSSYEQY
len: 12; j_gene: TRBJ2-7; v_gene: TRBV5-4; CDR3aa: ASSSGGISYEQY
len: 11; j_gene: TRBJ1-2; v_gene: TRBV4-2; CDR3aa: ASSQGGGGGYT
len: 10; j_gene: TRBJ1-2; v_gene: TRBV12-3/TRBV12-4; CDR3aa: ASRGESGGYT
len: 13; j_gene: TRBJ1-1; v_gene: TRBV5-6; CDR3aa: ASSSLGGGNTEAF